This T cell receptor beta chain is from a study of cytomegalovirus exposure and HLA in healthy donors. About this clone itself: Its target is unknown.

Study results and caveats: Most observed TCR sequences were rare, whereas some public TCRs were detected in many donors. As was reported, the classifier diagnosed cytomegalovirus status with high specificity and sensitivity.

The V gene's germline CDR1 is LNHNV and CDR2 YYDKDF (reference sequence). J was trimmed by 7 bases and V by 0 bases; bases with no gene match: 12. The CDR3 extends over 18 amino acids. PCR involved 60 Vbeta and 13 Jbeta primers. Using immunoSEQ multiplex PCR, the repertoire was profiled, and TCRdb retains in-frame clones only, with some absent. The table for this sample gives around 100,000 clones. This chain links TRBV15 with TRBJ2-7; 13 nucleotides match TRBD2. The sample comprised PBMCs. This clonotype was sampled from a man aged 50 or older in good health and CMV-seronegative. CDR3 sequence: CATSRDPGTSGVRREQYF. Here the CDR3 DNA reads TGTGCCACCAGCAGAGATCCCGGGACTAGCGGGGTTCGTAGGGAGCAGTACTTC.